Each of the 11 T cell receptor beta chains below was sequenced from the same sample in a study of cytomegalovirus exposure and HLA in healthy donors. Use of 60 Vbeta and 13 Jbeta primers characterized the PCR. The method was immunoSEQ multiplex PCR; TCRdb's version includes in-frame clones alone and lacks a portion of them. The sample lists approximately 160,000 clones, approximately 81% occurring once. The source material was PBMCs. These TCRs come from a man aged 45-65 years in good health and CMV-seropositive.

The chain couples TRBV28 to TRBJ1-5; 7 nucleotides agree with TRBD1. The germline CDR1 and CDR2 sequences are MDHEN and SYDVKM. This CDR3 is 14 amino acids long. The V and J ends lost 4 bases and 5 bases, in that order; junction bases with no gene match: 5. The CDR3 DNA follows: TGTGCCAGCAGTTGGGGACAGCTCGATCAGCCCCAGCATTTT. Translated: CASSWGQLDQPQHF.

V gene TRBV19 combines with J gene TRBJ2-5, with 8 bases fitting TRBD1. V gave up 4 bases and J gave up 4 bases; unmatched junction bases: 11. The germline V gene has CDR1 LNHDA and CDR2 SQIVND (reference sequence). The CDR3 extends over 16 amino acids. The CDR3 region has the DNA TGTGCCAGTAGTAACCCCCGACAGGGGAGTAGAGAGACCCAGTACTTC. Translated, it gives CASSNPRQGSRETQYF.

The chain uses TRBV7-2 and TRBJ2-1; D is undetermined. CDR3 length: 14 residues. V was trimmed by 3 bases and J by 10 bases, leaving 16 bases between them. CDR1 SGHTA and CDR2 FQGNSA come from the germline V gene. The CDR3 DNA follows: TGTGCCAGCAGCTTCATGGGCAGTTCGACAGAGCAGTTCTTC. Protein sequence: CASSFMGSSTEQFF.

The rearrangement links TRBV29-1 to TRBJ2-1; TRBD2 matches at 16 bases. Germline V lookup: CDR1 SQVTM, CDR2 ANQGSEA. The CDR3 consists of 20 residues. After removal of 7 bases from V and 4 bases from J, the junction contained 19 bases not matched to a gene. The CDR3 DNA reads as TGCAGCGCTGCCCGTTTGGGGACTAGCGGGAGGGCAGGGGTTTACAATGAGCAGTTCTTC. Its translation is CSAARLGTSGRAGVYNEQFF.

This clone was seen just once. The genes are TRBV30 and TRBJ2-1; 11 positions match TRBD2. J lost 1 base, V lost 2 bases, and 1 base had no gene match. The CDR3 sequence is 15 residues long. CDR1 is GTSNPN and CDR2 is SVGIG in the germline V gene (reference sequence). CDR3 bases: TGTGCCTGGAGTAGGACTAGCGGGTCCTACAATGAGCAGTTCTTC. Translation: CAWSRTSGSYNEQFF.

V gene TRBV21-1 combines with J gene TRBJ1-5; the D call in the table, TRBD1, was not verified against the DNA. TRBV21-1 is shown as a pseudogene. The CDR3 loop spans 14 amino acids. CDR3 region: CATPSGTRVMAQHF. The CDR3 bases are TGTGCCACCCCCTCCGGGACAAGGGTCATGGCCCAGCATTTT.

The chain recombines TRBV5-1 with TRBJ2-2, with a tentative D call TRBD2 (5 bases). V lost 4 bases and J 5 bases, leaving 9 bases between the germline ends. CDR1 and CDR2 from the germline V gene are SGHRS and YFSETQ. This CDR3 region has 13 residues. Written as DNA, the CDR3 is TGCGCCAGCAGCGCCGGAGGAACCGGGGAGCTGTTTTTT. Translated, it gives CASSAGGTGELFF.

The gene calls are TRBV5-1 and TRBJ1-2, with 7 bases fitting TRBD1. The CDR3 contains 14 residues. The ends lost 0 bases at V and 8 bases at J; junction bases unmatched: 7. The V gene's germline CDR1 is SGHRS and CDR2 YFSETQ. The CDR3 sequence: CASSLETTGKGYTF. CDR3 nucleotide sequence: TGCGCCAGCAGCTTGGAAACGACAGGGAAAGGCTACACCTTC.

V usage is TRBV5-1 and J usage is TRBJ2-5, with a tentative D call TRBD1 (6 bases). This CDR3 is built from 15 residues. Trimming took 2 bases from V and 5 from J, leaving 16 bases between them. CDR1 is SGHRS and CDR2 is YFSETQ in the germline V gene. The CDR3 spells CASSLWTVPGETQYF. The CDR3 DNA is TGCGCCAGCAGCTTATGGACAGTGCCAGGGGAGACCCAGTACTTC.

The chain couples TRBV7-3 to TRBJ2-3, with TRBD2 identical over 12 bases. The CDR3 runs 15 residues. Germline V CDR1 and CDR2: SGHTA, FQGTGA. J was trimmed by 5 bases and V by 4 bases; bases with no gene match: 4. The CDR3 nucleotides read TGTGCCAGCAGCTCTAGCGGGGGGGGTGGAGATACGCAGTATTTT. Its protein is CASSSSGGGGDTQYF.

The chain employs TRBV5-8 and TRBJ2-7; 11 positions agree with TRBD2. Trimming cost V 2 bases and J 2 bases; bases outside gene matches: 0. CDR1 and CDR2 (germline): SGHTS, YDEGEE. The CDR3 is made up of 14 amino acids. The DNA for the CDR3 is TGTGCCAGCAGCTTTAGCGGGAGGGCCTACGAGCAGTACTTC. Translation gives CASSFSGRAYEQYF.